This is a list of T cell receptor beta chains from one sample in a study of blood T cell repertoires in COVID-19. Sequenced by immunoSEQ multiplex PCR; TCRdb stores in-frame clones only, minus some. The data hold 150,000 to 200,000 clones, with 82% observed a single time. Sequenced input: PBMCs or T cells enriched from blood (not recorded which). The receptors originated from a man in his forties or fifties who had recovered from COVID-19. Each CDR3 is given with its conserved first and last residue. Each record gives: clone size, J gene, D gene, CDR3 length, V gene, CDR3 protein, CDR3 DNA. D genes are given only for firm matches. Some rows have no size entry. The others give once, few or many, or a class for an expanded clone.

>NA|TRBJ2-5|TRBD2|16|TRBV5-1
CASSTGTSGNQETQYF
TGCGCCAGCAGCACCGGGACTAGCGGGAACCAAGAGACCCAGTACTTC
>once|TRBJ1-4|NA|13|TRBV28
CASSFAGEEKLFF
TGTGCCAGCAGTTTTGCGGGGGAGGAAAAACTGTTTTTT
>NA|TRBJ2-7|NA|14|TRBV27
CASGVWRSTYEQYF
TGTGCCAGTGGAGTCTGGCGGAGTACCTACGAGCAGTACTTC
>NA|TRBJ1-6|TRBD1|15|TRBV28
CASSRDRGRNSPLHF
TGTGCCAGCAGCCGCGACAGGGGTCGAAATTCACCCCTCCACTTT
>NA|TRBJ2-3|NA|15|TRBV11-3
CASSLDKDFTDTQYF
TGTGCCAGCAGCTTAGATAAGGACTTCACAGATACGCAGTATTTT
>NA|TRBJ2-7|TRBD2|14|TRBV2
CASTGQRGHYEQYF
TGTGCCAGCACGGGGCAGCGGGGGCACTACGAGCAGTACTTC
>NA|TRBJ1-2|NA|11|TRBV28
CASMEVSGYTF
TGTGCCAGCATGGAGGTCAGCGGCTACACCTTC
>NA|TRBJ2-3|TRBD1|13|TRBV29-1
CSVFLTGTDTQYF
TGCAGCGTTTTCCTGACAGGGACAGATACGCAGTATTTT
>NA|TRBJ1-2|TRBD1|14|TRBV5-1
CASSLDPGGYGYTF
TGCGCCAGCAGCTTGGATCCAGGGGGCTATGGCTACACCTTC
>NA|TRBJ2-2|TRBD2|19|TRBV5-1
CASSLLAGGPNTLTGELFF
TGCGCCAGCAGCTTGTTAGCGGGGGGACCGAACACGTTGACCGGGGAGCTGTTTTTT
>NA|TRBJ1-5|NA|15|TRBV19
CASSTGRGSNQPQHF
TGTGCCAGTAGTACGGGCAGGGGAAGCAATCAGCCCCAGCATTTT
>once|TRBJ2-3|NA|12|TRBV5-1
CASSLTRDTQYF
TGCGCCAGCAGCTTGACCAGGGATACGCAGTATTTT
>NA|TRBJ1-5|TRBD1|15|TRBV5-4
CASSPGQGVDQPQHF
TGTGCCAGCAGCCCTGGACAGGGGGTCGATCAGCCCCAGCATTTT
>NA|TRBJ2-7|NA|14|TRBV7-3
CASSLTSGGDEQYF
TGTGCCAGCAGCTTAACTAGTGGCGGGGACGAGCAGTACTTC
>few|TRBJ2-3|TRBD2|15|TRBV7-8
CASSFGAGGTDTQYF
TGTGCCAGCAGCTTCGGAGCGGGGGGCACAGATACGCAGTATTTT
>once|TRBJ1-4|NA|14|TRBV19
CASSMFGAIEKLFF
TGTGCCAGTAGTATGTTCGGAGCAATCGAAAAACTGTTTTTT
>NA|TRBJ2-7|TRBD1|14|TRBV6-5
CASSLTGGPFEQYF
TGTGCCAGCAGTCTGACAGGGGGCCCTTTTGAGCAGTACTTC
>NA|TRBJ2-1|NA|18|TRBV15
CATSRDDGWGVVGNEQFF
TGTGCCACCAGCAGAGATGATGGTTGGGGAGTGGTTGGAAATGAGCAGTTCTTC
>NA|TRBJ2-7|NA|14|TRBV28
CASSLYAGSYEQYF
TGTGCCAGCAGTTTATATGCAGGATCCTACGAGCAGTACTTC
>NA|TRBJ1-2|TRBD1|14|TRBV19
CASNLQGVNYGYTF
TGTGCCAGTAACCTACAGGGGGTAAACTATGGCTACACCTTC
>NA|TRBJ1-2|NA|15|TRBV6-5
CASSLLGDRNYGYTF
TGTGCCAGCAGCTTGTTAGGAGACAGGAACTATGGCTACACCTTC
>NA|TRBJ2-7|TRBD2|13|TRBV29-1
CSVQGLAPYEQYF
TGCAGCGTCCAGGGACTAGCACCCTACGAGCAGTACTTC
>NA|TRBJ2-1|TRBD2|13|TRBV7-2
CASSSLAGGEQFF
TGTGCCAGCAGCTCACTAGCGGGGGGGGAGCAGTTCTTC
>NA|TRBJ2-2|TRBD2|19|TRBV5-1
CASRVRASGSSANTGELFF
TGCGCCAGCAGGGTGAGGGCTAGCGGGAGTTCGGCGAACACCGGGGAGCTGTTTTTT
>once|TRBJ2-5|NA|15|TRBV5-4
CASSSGSLGVETQYF
TGTGCCAGCAGCTCCGGGTCCCTCGGGGTGGAGACCCAGTACTTC
>NA|TRBJ1-4|NA|15|TRBV27
CASSLSWGGNEKLFF
TGTGCCAGCAGTTTATCTTGGGGAGGTAATGAAAAACTGTTTTTT
>NA|TRBJ2-7|TRBD2|11|TRBV10-3
CAVGTSYEQYF
TGTGCCGTCGGGACTAGCTACGAGCAGTACTTC
>NA|TRBJ1-2|TRBD1|12|TRBV29-1
CSVRQGIGGYTF
TGCAGCGTACGACAGGGGATCGGGGGCTACACCTTC